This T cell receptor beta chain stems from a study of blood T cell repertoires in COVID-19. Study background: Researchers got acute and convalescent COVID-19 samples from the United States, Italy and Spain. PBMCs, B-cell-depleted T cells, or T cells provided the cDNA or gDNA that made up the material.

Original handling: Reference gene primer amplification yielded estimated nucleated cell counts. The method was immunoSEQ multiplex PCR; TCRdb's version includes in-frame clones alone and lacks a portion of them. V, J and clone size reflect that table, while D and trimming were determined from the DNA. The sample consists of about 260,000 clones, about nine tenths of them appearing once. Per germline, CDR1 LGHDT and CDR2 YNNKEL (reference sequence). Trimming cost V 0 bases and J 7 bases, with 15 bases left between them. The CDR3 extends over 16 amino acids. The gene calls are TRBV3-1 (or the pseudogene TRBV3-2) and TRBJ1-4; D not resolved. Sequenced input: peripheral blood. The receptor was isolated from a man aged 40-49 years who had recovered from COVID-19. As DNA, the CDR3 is TGTGCCAGCAGCCAAGATTGGTCCAGGCCTGGTGAAAAACTGTTTTTT. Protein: CASSQDWSRPGEKLFF.